This T cell receptor (beta chain) was recovered during a study of OX40 agonist ivuxolimab in advanced cancers. Whole-study results and caveats: Antigen specificity was not determined for the expanded peripheral T cells. A proportion of nonresponders additionally exhibited low normalized T-cell clonal expansion.

Produced via immunoSEQ multiplex PCR; TCRdb's table is partial and in-frame only. The repertoire holds just under 20,000 clones, 70% to 80% seen once, with roughly 34% in the top ten. The length of the CDR3 is 16 residues. Germline V gene sequence: CDR1 SGHAT, CDR2 FQNNGV. Trimming took 1 base from V and 5 from J; bases not matched to a gene: 6. With respect to this clone: Its matching antigen is unknown.

This sample comprised CD4+ or CD8+ T cells sorted from blood, obtained in a trial of the OX40 agonist ivuxolimab. This clonotype was sampled from an adult with an advanced solid tumor such as melanoma, head and neck, liver or kidney cancer. This chain connects TRBV11-2 to TRBJ1-4; 8 bases align to TRBD1. The CDR3 DNA follows: TGTGCCAGCAGCTTAGGCCCGACAGGGGAAAATGAAAAACTGTTTTTT. This codes for CASSLGPTGENEKLFF.